This T cell receptor beta chain was profiled in a study of shared clonotypes between healthy human individuals. The CDR3 consists of 16 residues. Germline V lookup: CDR1 SGHDT, CDR2 YYEEEE. V gave up 0 bases and J gave up 5 bases; unmatched junction bases: 7. This clone was recorded only once. The antigen is undetermined. The donors, all of them Caucasian adults, lived in Nashville, Tennessee. Assay: immunoSEQ multiplex PCR; the TCRdb copy retains only in-frame clones and omits some. Among about a million clones, about 75% were seen once, and the ten largest hold approximately 1.5%. Broader study findings: The sole specimen, blood, was sampled, and tissue repertoires likely differ.

The TCR originated in a man between 18 and 29 years old in good health. Specimen: memory CD4+ T cells sorted from blood. Subset of the sample: CD45RA-negative fraction. The rearrangement joins TRBV5-6 to TRBJ2-5, with 10 positions matching TRBD2. The CDR3 DNA is TGTGCCAGCAGCTTGGCCCAGCGGGGGGGAATGGAGACCCAGTACTTC. This translates into CASSLAQRGGMETQYF.